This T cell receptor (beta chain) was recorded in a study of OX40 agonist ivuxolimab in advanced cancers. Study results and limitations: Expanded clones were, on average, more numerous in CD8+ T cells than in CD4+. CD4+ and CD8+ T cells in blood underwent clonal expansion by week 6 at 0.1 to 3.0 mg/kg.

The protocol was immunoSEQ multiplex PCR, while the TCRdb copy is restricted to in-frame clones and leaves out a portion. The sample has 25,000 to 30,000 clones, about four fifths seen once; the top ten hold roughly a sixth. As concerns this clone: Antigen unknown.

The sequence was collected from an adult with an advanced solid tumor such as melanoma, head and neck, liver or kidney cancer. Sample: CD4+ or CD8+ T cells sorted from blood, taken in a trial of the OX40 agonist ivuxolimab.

This CDR3 reads CASSQAGAGNTIYF. The CDR3 nucleotides are TGCGCCAGCAGCCAAGCAGGGGCTGGAAACACCATATATTTT. The J gene is TRBJ1-3, the V gene TRBV4-3, with D perhaps TRBD1 (6 bases). The ends were cut back, 1 base at V and 2 bases at J, with 6 bases in the middle. The CDR3 runs 14 residues. The germline CDR1 and CDR2 sequences are LGHNA and YSLEER.